This T cell receptor beta chain was retrieved from a study of OX40 agonist ivuxolimab in advanced cancers. The study in broad terms: Ivuxolimab was a fully human IgG2 agonistic monoclonal antibody targeting the costimulatory receptor OX40 (CD134). Intravenous ivuxolimab was administered to patients every 2 weeks at six dose levels: 0.01, 0.1, 0.3, 1.5, 3 and 10 mg/kg. Of the approximately 53 patients in dose escalation, approximately 20 had hepatocellular carcinoma, around 15 had melanoma, 9 had renal cell carcinoma and 9 had head and neck cancer. The dose-escalation cohort was 82.7% male with a mean age of about 65 years, ranging from roughly 20 to 80. Patients were allowed to have had prior anti-PD-1, anti-PD-L1 or anti-CTLA-4 therapy, and 30% to 50% of the dose-escalation patients had previously received checkpoint inhibitors. Partial responses occurred in three dose-escalation patients: two with cutaneous melanoma and one with hepatocellular carcinoma. The purpose of peripheral TCRbeta sequencing was to test whether ivuxolimab changed TCR sequence diversity and led to clonal T-cell expansion. The paper covers the monotherapy dose-escalation part of the phase I ivuxolimab trial, which included N of about 50 patients.

About this clone: The antigen this receptor binds is unknown. Per-base qualities were not stored, and no clone one base away is much larger.

From its cysteine to its phenylalanine, the CDR3 spans 15 amino acids. Only CDR3 DNA remains: 45 bases, in frame from the first base. The CDR1 and CDR2 encoded by the germline V gene are LGHNA and YNFKEQ. V lost 4 bases and J lost 0 bases; the stretch between them is 11 bases long. The trial excluded patients who had a history of autoimmune disease or were on systemic immunosuppression. In every dose cohort, peripheral blood was drawn for TCR sequencing at baseline, cycle 4 day 1, and cycle 7 day 1. The samples were drawn from a first-in-human, open-label, multicenter phase I dose-escalation trial of ivuxolimab. Adults with locally advanced or metastatic melanoma, renal cell carcinoma, hepatocellular carcinoma or head and neck squamous cell carcinoma were enrolled in the trial. Before TCR sequencing, CD4+ T cells and CD8+ T cells from peripheral blood were sorted into separate populations. General study outcomes and caveats: The antigen specificity of the clonally expanded peripheral T cells was not determined. Clonal expansion of both CD4+ and CD8+ blood T cells was observed from baseline to week 6 at doses 0.1 to 3.0 mg/kg. Low levels of normalized T-cell clonal expansion were also seen in some nonresponding patients. In the 0.1-3.0 mg/kg groups, partial responders had among the lowest normalized peripheral clonal expansion, particularly in CD8+ T cells. On average, CD8+ T cells showed more expanded clones than CD4+ T cells after ivuxolimab.

Genomic DNA was isolated from the sorted cells so that the TCRbeta CDR3 region could be sequenced. The immunoSEQ Assay was used to sequence the TCRbeta CDR3 regions. Sourced from immuneACCESS, this table was stored by TCRdb with only in-frame sequences that have V and J called. A share of the clones is absent; for the studies checked, an unresolved V gene accounts for under half, and the remainder has no known explanation. The sample table lists about 63,000 clones, roughly nine tenths of them with a count of one. Of the sample, 11% falls within the top ten clones. In this chain, TRBV4-2 is recombined with TRBJ2-3; the D gene lacks a confident call. The sample consisted of CD4+ or CD8+ T cells sorted from blood, taken in a trial of the OX40 agonist ivuxolimab. This TCR derives from an adult with an advanced solid tumor such as melanoma, head and neck, liver or kidney cancer. For the CDR3, the sequence is CASSPLPTSTDTQYF. The sequenced DNA: TGTGCCAGCAGCCCGCTCCCAACTAGCACAGATACGCAGTATTTT.